The 26 T cell receptor beta chains listed next were all sequenced from one sample in a study of cytomegalovirus exposure and HLA in healthy donors (dated by TCRdb to the late 2010s). The method behind the library was the immunoSEQ multiplex PCR assay. A mixture of 60 forward primers for TCR Vbeta segments and 13 reverse primers for TCR Jbeta segments was used in the multiplex PCR. The clones in this table, taken by TCRdb from immuneACCESS, are in-frame only. Not every clone is retained; where verified, under half of the shortfall comes from an unresolved V gene, and the cause of the rest is unknown. This sample's table has entries for more than 110,000 clones. Approximately 2.6% of the sample is held by the ten biggest clonotypes. Sequencing was carried out using PBMCs. These receptors were obtained from a man between 35 and 55 years old in good health and CMV-seronegative.

The J gene is TRBJ1-1, the V gene TRBV6-5; TRBD1 might be the D (6 bases). V was shortened by 7 bases and J by 3 bases, with 12 bases between the two germline ends. The CDR3 spans 13 residues. CDR1 is MNHEY, CDR2 SVGAGI, per germline. CDR3 residues: CASTQQGYTEAFF. The CDR3 DNA sequence: TGTGCCAGCACCCAACAGGGTTACACTGAAGCTTTCTTT.

The chain has TRBV5-1 and TRBJ2-5; D not certain. The V gene lost 4 bases and the J gene lost 2 bases, with 15 bases spanning the gap. Germline V gene sequence: CDR1 SGHRS, CDR2 YFSETQ. The CDR3 runs to 15 residues. The CDR3, as DNA: TGCGCCAGCAGCATCGCGCCGGGTTTGCAAGAGACCCAGTACTTC. Amino acid sequence: CASSIAPGLQETQYF.

This rearrangement joins TRBV5-1 to TRBJ1-3; 7 bases fit TRBD1. From germline, CDR1 is SGHRS and CDR2 YFSETQ. CDR3 length: 17 residues. The V and J ends lost 4 bases and 2 bases, in that order; junction bases with no gene match: 12. CDR3 bases: TGCGCCAGCAGCGCGTTACCGGGACAGATGACTGGAAACACCATATATTTT. This sequence encodes CASSALPGQMTGNTIYF.

The chain links TRBV2 to TRBJ2-7, with 7 bases fitting TRBD1. The CDR3 has 14 amino acids. The V and J ends lost 7 bases and 0 bases, in that order; junction bases with no gene match: 6. Germline loops: CDR1 SNHLY, CDR2 FYNNEI. The CDR3 loop is CASKNRDSSYEQYF. In DNA, the CDR3 is TGTGCCAGCAAGAACCGGGACAGCTCCTACGAGCAGTACTTC.

V usage is TRBV5-1 and J usage is TRBJ2-7; TRBD1 is a possible D gene (5 bases). The CDR3 contains 12 residues. Germline assignment: CDR1 SGHRS and CDR2 YFSETQ. V gave up 5 bases and J gave up 9 bases, with 15 bases separating them. The CDR3 DNA sequence: TGCGCCAGCAGTCCCAGGGTAGGTGGGCAGTACTTC. Its translation: CASSPRVGGQYF.

The chain links TRBV5-1 to TRBJ1-2, with a weak D call TRBD1 (5 bases). Germline V gives CDR1 SGHRS, CDR2 YFSETQ. V was shortened by 5 bases and J by 1 base, with 9 bases between the two germline ends. The length of the CDR3 is 13 residues. In nucleotides, the CDR3 is TGCGCCAGCAGACCCGACAGTAACTATGGCTACACCTTC. Its protein product is CASRPDSNYGYTF.

The chain couples TRBV20-1 to TRBJ1-1; 7 bases align to TRBD1. V shed 1 base, J shed 10 bases, and the junction held 3 bases outside the gene matches. Germline V gene data show CDR1 as DFQATT and CDR2 as SNEGSKA (reference sequence). This CDR3 is built from 11 residues. The CDR3 reads CSARVGGAAFF. As DNA, the CDR3 is TGCAGTGCTAGAGTAGGGGGCGCAGCTTTCTTT.

V and J are TRBV11-2 and TRBJ2-2, with a tentative D call TRBD2 (5 bases). CDR3 length: 14 residues. Germline CDR1 SGHAT, CDR2 FQNNGV. V was cut by 5 bases and J by 1 base, with 8 bases left in between. Here the CDR3 DNA reads TGTGCCAGCAGCAGACGGGGGAACACCGGGGAGCTGTTTTTT. Its protein is CASSRRGNTGELFF.

V usage is TRBV6-5 and J usage is TRBJ1-5; D call uncertain. Germline V CDR1 and CDR2: MNHEY, SVGAGI. CDR3 length equals 15 residues. V dropped 0 bases and J dropped 3 bases, with 9 bases sitting between them. CDR3 loop: CASSYSRQPNQPQHF. The CDR3, as DNA: TGTGCCAGCAGTTACTCGAGACAACCCAATCAGCCCCAGCATTTT.

This chain links TRBV10-3 with TRBJ2-7; 9 nucleotides align to TRBD1. V shed 3 bases and J 2 bases; nucleotides not matched to a gene: 11. CDR1 is ENHRY and CDR2 is SYGVKD in the germline V gene. The CDR3 has 17 residues. CDR3 region: CAISEQGTGRSAYEQYF. For the CDR3, the DNA is TGTGCCATCAGTGAACAAGGGACAGGGCGTTCTGCCTACGAGCAGTACTTC.

The rearrangement uses TRBV7-9 and TRBJ2-7, with 7 bases fitting TRBD1. J lost 3 bases, V lost 3 bases, and 5 bases had no gene match. From germline, CDR1 is SEHNR and CDR2 FQNEAQ (reference sequence). CDR3 length: 14 amino acids. For the CDR3, the DNA is TGTGCCAGCAGCTTGACAGGGTCCAACTACGAGCAGTACTTC. This translates into CASSLTGSNYEQYF. Looking up the rest from reference TRBV7-9 and TRBJ2-7 gives the full variable domain: DTGVSQNPRHKITKRGQNVTFRCDPISEHNRLYWYRQTLGQGPEFLTYFQNEAQLEKSRLLSDRFSAERPKGSFSTLEIQRTEQGDSAMYLCASSLTGSNYEQYFGPGTRLTVT.

The chain has TRBV11-3 and TRBJ2-1, with a possible D match to TRBD2 (6 bases). Germline loops: CDR1 SGHNT, CDR2 YENEEA. The germline V and J ends were trimmed by 4 bases and 3 bases, with 7 bases remaining between them. This CDR3 region has 13 residues. The CDR3 sequence: CASSSGLYNEQFF. Written as DNA, the CDR3 is TGTGCCAGCAGCTCGGGACTCTACAATGAGCAGTTCTTC.

The chain carries TRBV7-9 and TRBJ1-2, with 7 bases matching TRBD1. The CDR3 loop spans 14 amino acids. CDR1 and CDR2 from the germline V gene are SEHNR and FQNEAQ (reference sequence). The V gene end was trimmed by 5 bases and the J gene end by 3 bases; junction bases not matched to a gene: 6. Here the CDR3 DNA reads TGTGCCAGCAGCCGTGACAGGGAGGACTATGGCTACACCTTC. As protein: CASSRDREDYGYTF.

V gene TRBV5-1 combines with J gene TRBJ2-6, with TRBD1 matching 10 bases. V shed 4 bases, J shed 0 bases, and the junction held 7 bases outside the gene matches. The V gene's germline CDR1 is SGHRS and CDR2 YFSETQ. There are 18 residues in the CDR3. CDR3 protein: CASSGGTGAVSGANVLTF. For the CDR3, the DNA is TGCGCCAGCAGCGGGGGGACAGGGGCGGTCTCTGGGGCCAACGTCCTGACTTTC.

The V gene is TRBV10-2, the J gene TRBJ1-1; 9 bases line up with TRBD1. This CDR3 region has 13 residues. The germline CDR1 and CDR2 sequences are WSHSY and SAAADI. Trimming cost V 9 bases and J 1 base; bases outside gene matches: 3. The CDR3: CASTGGRNTEAFF. In DNA, the CDR3 is TGCGCCAGTACAGGGGGCAGGAACACTGAAGCTTTCTTT.

This rearrangement joins TRBV6-6 to TRBJ1-1; the match to TRBD1 covers 8 bases. V lost 6 bases and J lost 0; bases outside the gene matches: 6. CDR1 is MNHNY, CDR2 SVGAGI, per germline (reference sequence). The CDR3 contains 15 residues. CDR3 DNA sequence: TGTGCCAGCAGGACAGGGGTCGCGATGAACACTGAAGCTTTCTTT. Its translation is CASRTGVAMNTEAFF.

This sequence joins TRBV4-3 and TRBJ1-5, with 8 nucleotides matching TRBD1. With 1 base clipped from V and 3 bases from J, the junction kept 2 bases outside the gene matches. Germline-derived CDR1 and CDR2 are LGHNA and YSLEER. The CDR3 contains 15 residues. The CDR3 protein is CASSQGTGTNQPQHF. DNA of the CDR3: TGCGCCAGCAGCCAAGGGACAGGGACCAATCAGCCCCAGCATTTT.

The V call is TRBV5-5, the J call TRBJ1-1; 7 bases line up with TRBD1. The CDR3 is made up of 17 amino acids. V trimming: 2 bases; J trimming: 1 base; junction bases outside the gene matches: 11. Germline V lookup: CDR1 SGHKS, CDR2 YYEKEE (reference sequence). In nucleotides, the CDR3 is TGTGCCAGCAGCTTTCTCTTTGAGGGGGCGAGGAACACTGAAGCTTTCTTT. This gives the protein CASSFLFEGARNTEAFF.

V and J are TRBV12-5 and TRBJ1-2; D call uncertain. Per germline, CDR1 LGHNT and CDR2 FRNRAP. The ends were cut back, 3 bases at V and 5 bases at J, with 16 bases in the middle. The CDR3 extends over 15 amino acids. Written as DNA, the CDR3 is TGTGCTAGTGGTTTAAGTATCCGTCTACCTTATGGCTACACCTTC. Translated: CASGLSIRLPYGYTF.

The rearrangement joins TRBV6-1 to TRBJ2-7; a possible D gene is TRBD1 (5 bases). The V gene's germline CDR1 is MNHNS and CDR2 SASEGT. The CDR3 runs 13 residues. V was pared by 6 bases and J by 3 bases, with 12 bases between. CDR3 amino acids: CASSPDSYYEQYF. DNA of the CDR3: TGTGCCAGCAGCCCTGACAGCTACTACGAGCAGTACTTC.

The chain combines TRBV10-3 with TRBJ1-5, with 8 bases identical to TRBD1. This CDR3 has 14 amino acids. CDR1 is ENHRY, CDR2 SYGVKD, per germline. Trimming cost V 4 bases and J 5 bases; bases outside gene matches: 4. The DNA for the CDR3 is TGTGCCATCAGTGGCGGGACAGGACATCAGCCCCAGCATTTT. It encodes CAISGGTGHQPQHF.

This sequence joins TRBV6-4 and TRBJ2-5; 9 bases are a match to TRBD2. The CDR3 has 13 amino acids. V gave up 4 bases and J gave up 5 bases; unmatched junction bases: 2. The germline gives CDR1 MRHNA, CDR2 SNTAGT. DNA for the CDR3: TGTGCCAGCAGTGGCCTAGCGGGGGAGACCCAGTACTTC. It encodes CASSGLAGETQYF.

The CDR3 DNA sequence: TGTGCCAGCAGCCCTCAGACAGGGACTGTCACTGAAGCTTTCTTT. Protein: CASSPQTGTVTEAFF. The chain uses TRBV7-2 and TRBJ1-1, with 7 bases fitting TRBD1. Germline trimming cut 5 bases from V and 4 bases from J; bases unmatched to any gene: 10. The CDR3 contains 15 residues. The germline V gene has CDR1 SGHTA and CDR2 FQGNSA.

This chain uses TRBV7-2 with TRBJ1-3; 10 nucleotides agree with TRBD1. In germline, CDR1 is SGHTA, CDR2 FQGNSA. The CDR3 length is 14 residues. Losses at the gene ends were 4 bases for V and 7 bases for J; bases not matched to a gene: 4. The CDR3 is CASSSPGQGNTIYF. The DNA of the CDR3 is TGTGCCAGCAGCTCCCCGGGACAGGGGAACACCATATATTTT. Full variable domain (rest looked up from reference TRBV7-2 and TRBJ1-3): GAGVSQSPSNKVTEKGKDVELRCDPISGHTALYWYRQSLGQGLEFLIYFQGNSAPDKSGLPSDRFSAERTGGSVSTLTIQRTQQEDSAVYLCASSSPGQGNTIYFGEGSWLTVV.

The chain has TRBV5-1 and TRBJ2-3, with D maybe TRBD1 (6 bases). V was cut by 0 bases and J by 3 bases, with 11 bases left in between. Germline lookup yields CDR1 SGHRS and CDR2 YFSETQ. The CDR3 consists of 15 residues. The CDR3 here is CASSLESGETDTQYF. CDR3 in DNA: TGCGCCAGCAGCTTGGAGTCAGGGGAGACAGATACGCAGTATTTT. Together with reference TRBV5-1 and TRBJ2-3, the CDR3 gives the full variable domain: KAGVTQTPRYLIKTRGQQVTLSCSPISGHRSVSWYQQTPGQGLQFLFEYFSETQRNKGNFPGRFSGRQFSNSRSEMNVSTLELGDSALYLCASSLESGETDTQYFGPGTRLTVL.

The rearrangement joins TRBV7-9 to TRBJ1-2, with a tentative D call TRBD1 (5 bases). This CDR3 comprises 14 residues. Trimming removed 2 bases at V and 6 bases at J, with 13 bases between. CDR1 and CDR2 from the germline V gene are SEHNR and FQNEAQ (reference sequence). The CDR3 loop reads CASSLPPGSDGYTF. The CDR3 nucleotides read TGTGCCAGCAGCTTACCTCCAGGGTCGGATGGCTACACCTTC.